This T cell receptor (beta chain) was identified during a study of blood T cells in healthy people across ages (dated by TCRdb to the mid-2010s). With regard to the full study: In model experiments, template switching captured about one uniquely barcoded TCR beta cDNA molecule for every two T cells. Using deep sequencing normalized with unique cDNA molecular identifiers, the study measured how TCR beta repertoire diversity changes with age. Four age groups were formed from the donors: young (average roughly 15 years), middle-aged (approximately 39), aged (roughly 58) and long-lived (around 82). To avoid experimental bias, donors of different ages were distributed randomly across sequencing lanes. Two additional independent replicas of 1 million unique cDNA reads from the same blood draw were analyzed for two donors (one aged 18 to 29 and one aged 80 or older).

The library was produced with 5' RACE. Sequencing used an Illumina HiSeq 2500. The second PCR ran for roughly 7 to 12 cycles and used a J-beta primer mix along with a sample-barcoded 5' primer. A template-switch 5' adaptor carrying 12 random nucleotides introduced a unique molecular identifier onto each TCR beta cDNA molecule. Each sample yielded at least 2.5 million CDR3-containing paired-end reads. The Mint cDNA synthesis kit, primed by a TRBC-specific oligonucleotide, was used to synthesize first-strand cDNA from all RNA. After uracil-DNA glycosylase treatment, a first 18-cycle PCR used universal primers M1SS and BC2_uni_R on all cDNA. Per the source publication's procedure: Each sample was normalized by randomly selecting 1 million high-quality reads, each carrying a distinct molecular identifier. Reads with shared molecular identifiers were discarded instead of being binned into consensus sequences. MiTCR, set to a Q25 quality threshold and the strictest error-elimination algorithm, was used for CDR3 identification, clonotype clustering and error correction. A nonparametric unseen species model using Euler transformation provided a lower-bound estimate of total TCR beta diversity. The public reads were reprocessed in TCRdb via fastp at Q25 and MiXCR, keeping in-frame beta chains. When rows share a CDR3 protein, they turn into one entry using the most common DNA and genes. These V and J calls are TCRdb output, not the study's own analysis. The sample table lists some 550,000 distinct CDR3 sequences, 47% of them with a count of one. The top ten constitute roughly 25% of the sample.

Results the study describes overall, beyond this receptor: A strong correlation was found between observed TCR beta diversity and the percentage of naive T cells measured by flow cytometry. Because the CMV infection status of the donors was unknown, age-related changes in expanded clonotypes may potentially have been confounded. As age increased, observed TCR beta diversity per million T cells dropped in a roughly linear way, and a significant reduction was already evident by age 40. Compared with the aged group, the long-lived group had more naive CD4+ T cells, fewer expanded clones and increased TCR diversity, suggesting age selection. Because profiling used bulk unsorted PBMCs, naive and antigen-experienced compartments could not be compared conclusively. Estimates of total diversity based on one million sequenced T cells were considered lower bounds and underestimates.

For this clonotype: This receptor's antigen is unknown. It has no much larger one-base neighbor in the sample; base qualities were not kept.

CDR1 GTSNPN and CDR2 SVGIG are derived from the germline V gene (reference sequence). The CDR3 runs 14 amino acids, cysteine and phenylalanine included. Only the CDR3 part of the read is kept: 42 bases, read in frame from the first base. V is cut back by 4 bases and J by 8 bases, with 7 bases in the junction unmatched. The donors were roughly 39 Caucasian individuals from Russia, aged about 6 to 95 years, who were systemically healthy. Ten milliliters of peripheral blood were drawn from each donor into EDTA-treated Vacutainer tubes. PBMCs were isolated by Ficoll-Paque density-gradient centrifugation, with at least 7 million obtained per sample. Trizol reagent was used to extract total RNA from the PBMCs, yielding at least 6 micrograms per sample. For every donor, flow cytometry on a PBMC aliquot measured the percentage of naive CD45RAhigh/CD27high T cells.

This TCR came from a man aged 80 or over in good health. Sequenced input: blood. The sequence joins TRBV30 to TRBJ2-1; 11 central nucleotides agree with TRBD1. This receptor carries the CDR3 CAWNVRTGGHEQFF. The nucleotides read TGTGCCTGGAACGTGAGGACAGGGGGCCATGAGCAGTTCTTC.